The present TCR beta chain was sequenced within a study of identical twins. Notes on the study in general: A lower insertion count was a feature of abundant cord blood beta clonotypes, with no such feature in memory repertoires.

TCRdb reprocessed the 5' RACE reads via MiXCR and lists one record per CDR3 protein. The table has nearly 250,000 distinct CDR3 sequences, around 7% seen once; the top ten hold approximately 3.6%. The CDR3 covers 15 residues. The V gene end was trimmed by 3 bases and the J gene end by 5 bases; junction bases not matched to a gene: 5. CDR1 SGHRS and CDR2 YFSETQ come from the germline V gene. This clonotype was detected many times. Its antigen remains unidentified. The same data also contributed to another study, on yellow fever vaccine responses in identical twins.

Source material: memory (CD45RO+) T cells sorted from blood. The chain has TRBV5-1 and TRBJ2-1, with 10 bases fitting TRBD1. The TCR sequence derives from a young woman in good health. The CDR3 is CASSWSGTGDNEQFF. The CDR3 DNA reads as TGCGCCAGCAGCTGGAGCGGGACAGGGGACAATGAGCAGTTCTTC. Combining the CDR3 with reference TRBV5-1 and TRBJ2-1 gives the whole variable domain KAGVTQTPRYLIKTRGQQVTLSCSPISGHRSVSWYQQTPGQGLQFLFEYFSETQRNKGNFPGRFSGRQFSNSRSEMNVSTLELGDSALYLCASSWSGTGDNEQFFGPGTRLTVL.